This T cell receptor (beta chain) is drawn from a study of regulatory T cells in long-lasting Graves disease. The time point was: persistent/refractory GD, antithyroid drugs over 5 years with positive TRAb. PBMCs provided the RNA from which the TCR library was made. In germline, CDR1 is SQVTM, CDR2 ANQGSEA. This CDR3 has 11 residues. Trimming took 3 bases from V and 12 from J, leaving 14 bases between them. General study results and limits: Persistent Graves' patients possessed reduced TCR diversity relative to recently diagnosed ones.

Arm-PCR of CDR3 regions and iRepertoire HTBI primers were used to build TCR beta libraries. TCRdb fed the multiplex PCR reads into MiXCR, producing one record per CDR3 protein. The table includes about 660,000 distinct CDR3 sequences, around 32% detected once. This clonotype was seen a few times. The antigen is undetermined. The specimen was peripheral blood mononuclear cells (PBMCs), collected when the disease was refractory, from a patient treated with antithyroid drugs. The sequence came from a female donor with Graves disease. The V gene is TRBV29-1, the J gene TRBJ1-1; a weak D match, TRBD1 (6 bases). CDR3 nucleotide sequence: TGCAGCGTTGATAGGACAGAAATTTCTTTCTTT. Protein sequence: CSVDRTEISFF.